This T cell receptor beta chain was sequenced during a study of glioma-infiltrating T cells after dendritic cell vaccination. For the study at large: Between about 2003 and 2013, patients got autologous tumor lysate-pulsed dendritic cell vaccines.

The assay was immunoSEQ multiplex PCR, and TCRdb's table has in-frame clones only and misses some. Among 80,000 to 100,000 clones listed, about 85% were seen once. Time point specified: after dendritic cell vaccination, including at tumor progression/relapse. This CDR3 spans 14 amino acids. V was clipped by 0 bases and J by 2 bases, with 9 bases between them. Germline assignment: CDR1 SGHRS and CDR2 YFSETQ. Material: blood, obtained after dendritic cell vaccination. V usage is TRBV5-1 and J usage is TRBJ2-7; TRBD1 is a possible D gene (5 bases). The receptor was derived from a human donor with glioblastoma. This CDR3 is CASSLVDKTYEQYF. CDR3 DNA sequence: TGCGCCAGCAGCTTGGTGGACAAGACCTACGAGCAGTACTTC.